A selection of T cell receptor beta chains follows, all from one sample in a study of cytomegalovirus exposure and HLA in healthy donors. Profiling relied on immunoSEQ multiplex PCR, and the TCRdb table lists in-frame clones only, not all of them. The repertoire holds around 150,000 clones, with 70% to 80% as singletons. The sequenced material came from PBMCs. Receptors were obtained from a woman in her thirties or forties in good health and CMV-seronegative. CDR3s include the opening cysteine and the closing phenylalanine or tryptophan.

>TRBV5-1
CASSVGGPNEKLFF
>TRBV29-1
CSVDATRNTEAFF
>TRBV11-1
CASSLAGRGTGELFF
>TRBV18
CASSLLAGGKKNEQFF
>TRBV29-1
CSGWTGGTDTQYF
>TRBV19
CATTSSELAKNIQYF
>TRBV28
CASSSGQGNNEQFF
>TRBV18
CASSPSRSGANVLTF
>TRBV7-3
CASSPGLADNEQFF
>TRBV2
CASMAQEAQDYTF
>TRBV15
CATSRGGLKSSYEQYF
>TRBV15
CATSRGGTGSLDEQYF
>TRBV4-2
CASSQVSPGTDTQYF
>TRBV7-8
CASSPRPGTGANTGNTIYF
>TRBV10-3
CATNAGTGKGDTQYF
>TRBV14
CASSQGSTEAFF
>TRBV29-1
CSVGVVAEPYEQYF
>TRBV5-1
CASSSPPGQGQLDTQYF
>TRBV2
CASSGRRTNDGYTF
>TRBV29-1
CSVYRGLNYGYTF
>TRBV10-3
CAISWTGSSGNTIYF
>TRBV18
CASSPGTEAKETQYF
>TRBV18
CASSPPDKGYNEQFF
>TRBV6-5
CASSSSLAGGAYEQYF
>TRBV6-1
CASSDRDSYEQYF
>TRBV7-8
CASSLEAGGSYNEQFF
>TRBV19
CATARGTSANNEQFF
>TRBV29-1
CSVERQGDEKLFF
>TRBV2
CASSTQGGRNQPQHF
>TRBV14
CASSQPRGSSYEQYF
>TRBV9
CASSVGLAGDPYNEQFF
>TRBV11-2
CASSPLGGREALEQFF
>TRBV30
CAWRGDAYNEQFF
>TRBV6-5
CASSYSRWADTQYF
>TRBV7-2
CASSPALQGGYGYTF
>TRBV7-6
CASSPFELGGTDTQYF
>TRBV5-5
CASSLEQRSEEPQHF
>TRBV7-9
CASSLSAGDEAFF
>TRBV19
CASSQALGGHGYTF
>TRBV19
CASKTGTGRMAGYTF